What follows are 17 T cell receptor beta chains derived from one specimen sequenced in a study of blood T cell repertoires in COVID-19. Produced via immunoSEQ multiplex PCR; TCRdb's table is partial and in-frame only. The table includes about 240,000 clones, roughly 88% detected once. The source material was peripheral blood. The receptors stem from a man older than 75 with acute or convalescent COVID-19.

V is TRBV11-2 and J is TRBJ1-6; D possibly corresponds to TRBD1 (5 bases). From germline, CDR1 is SGHAT and CDR2 FQNNGV. This CDR3 is built from 15 residues. Trimming pared 3 bases from V and 6 bases from J, leaving 12 bases between. For the CDR3, the DNA is TGTGCCAGCAGCTTTCCGGGACTTTCTAATTCACCCCTCCACTTT. This sequence encodes CASSFPGLSNSPLHF.

The genes are TRBV10-3 and TRBJ1-5; 8 bases agree with TRBD1. With V trimmed by 2 bases and J by 6 bases, 6 bases remained unmatched. The CDR3 is made up of 15 amino acids. CDR1 is ENHRY, CDR2 SYGVKD, per germline. CDR3 DNA sequence: TGTGCCATCAGTGAGGGGACAGGCCTCGGTCAGCCCCAGCATTTT. Its protein product is CAISEGTGLGQPQHF.

The chain recombines TRBV3-1 (or the pseudogene TRBV3-2) with TRBJ1-6; D might be TRBD1 (5 bases). V lost 4 bases, J lost 10 bases, and 17 bases lay in between. CDR3 length equals 15 residues. CDR1 is LGHDT, CDR2 YNNKEL, per germline (reference sequence). CDR3 in amino acids: CASSPGRGGGSPLHF. CDR3 bases: TGTGCCAGCAGCCCAGGGAGGGGCGGGGGGTCACCCCTCCACTTT.

There are a few counts of this clone. The chain links TRBV6-2 or TRBV6-3 to TRBJ1-2, with D perhaps TRBD1 (5 bases). Trimming cost V 2 bases and J 5 bases, with 12 bases left between them. The CDR3 runs to 14 residues. Germline V lookup: CDR1 MNHEY, CDR2 SVGEGT. The CDR3 here is CASSYTRDSYGYTF. The CDR3 nucleotides are TGTGCCAGCAGTTACACAAGAGACAGTTATGGCTACACCTTC.

The CDR3 DNA reads as TGTGCCAGCAGCAGGGACTATATTAATGAGCAGTTCTTC. The encoded protein is CASSRDYINEQFF. The rearrangement links TRBV3-1 (or the pseudogene TRBV3-2) to TRBJ2-1; 7 bases match TRBD2. The CDR3 loop spans 13 amino acids. From germline, CDR1 is LGHDT and CDR2 YNNKEL (reference sequence). Losses at the gene ends were 5 bases for V and 7 bases for J; bases not matched to a gene: 5.

The chain links TRBV12-3 or TRBV12-4 to TRBJ2-2, with a possible D match to TRBD2 (6 bases). The V and J ends lost 1 base and 8 bases respectively, with 8 bases between them. The CDR3 is 13 amino acids. CDR3 sequence: CASSLGGVGELFF. The DNA of the CDR3 is TGTGCCAGCAGTTTAGGGGGGGTAGGGGAGCTGTTTTTT.

This clone was found a few times. Here the CDR3 DNA reads TGCGCCAGCAGCCAAGAATGGGAGGGGTACACAGATACGCAGTATTTT. This encodes CASSQEWEGYTDTQYF. The chain carries TRBV4-3 and TRBJ2-3; TRBD2 agrees at 7 bases. This CDR3 has 16 residues. V dropped 0 bases and J dropped 2; count of bases not matched to a gene: 5. Germline V gene sequence: CDR1 LGHNA, CDR2 YSLEER.

The J gene is TRBJ1-6, the V gene TRBV18; 8 nucleotides agree with TRBD1. CDR1 is KGHSH, CDR2 LQKENI, per germline. There are 13 residues in the CDR3. V shed 5 bases and J 10 bases; nucleotides not matched to a gene: 4. DNA for the CDR3: TGTGCCAGCTCAGCCGACAGGGGATCACCCCTCCACTTT. It codes for CASSADRGSPLHF.

The chain combines TRBV20-1 with TRBJ2-2, with TRBD2 identical over 9 bases. CDR3 size: 15 residues. Germline lookup yields CDR1 DFQATT and CDR2 SNEGSKA (reference sequence). The V segment lost 3 bases and the J segment 4 bases; nucleotides outside the gene matches: 6. As DNA, the CDR3 is TGCAGTGCTAGTCTTTTAGCGGGAGCCACCGGGGAGCTGTTTTTT. Encoded protein: CSASLLAGATGELFF.

V and J are TRBV10-3 and TRBJ2-3, with TRBD2 identical over 10 bases. The V segment lost 0 bases and the J segment 4 bases; nucleotides outside the gene matches: 4. The CDR3 is 16 residues long. In germline, CDR1 is ENHRY, CDR2 SYGVKD. DNA of the CDR3: TGTGCCATCAGTGAGTCAAGCGGGGGGGTGGCAGATACGCAGTATTTT. This codes for CAISESSGGVADTQYF.

Regarding this clone: Different DNA sequences within this sample yield the same CDR3. This chain joins TRBV14 and TRBJ2-1; 7 bases map to TRBD2. The germline gives CDR1 SGHDN, CDR2 FVKESK. The CDR3 sequence is 14 residues long. J was trimmed by 7 bases and V by 0 bases; bases with no gene match: 3. CDR3 DNA sequence: TGTGCCAGCAGCCAAGATCGCGGGAGTAATGAGCAGTTCTTC. It is translated as CASSQDRGSNEQFF.

As DNA, the CDR3 is TGTGCCAGCAGCTTCCAGGGAAGCTATGGCTACACCTTC. Its protein product is CASSFQGSYGYTF. The V and J genes are TRBV5-6 and TRBJ1-2, with TRBD1 as a possible D gene (5 bases). There are 13 residues in the CDR3. Trimming stripped 2 bases from V and 4 bases from J, with 9 bases between. The germline gives CDR1 SGHDT, CDR2 YYEEEE.

The chain combines TRBV6-5 with TRBJ2-7; TRBD1 matches at 8 bases. V was pared by 5 bases and J by 5 bases, with 11 bases of the junction left unmatched. The CDR3 sequence is 15 residues long. Germline V gene lookup returns CDR1 MNHEY and CDR2 SVGAGI. CDR3 coding DNA: TGTGCCAGCAGTACGCTGACAGGGGTTAGAGACGAGCAGTACTTC. Residues: CASSTLTGVRDEQYF.

The rearrangement uses TRBV3-1 (or the pseudogene TRBV3-2) and TRBJ2-2; TRBD2 might be the D (5 bases). With 4 bases removed from V and 0 bases from J, the gap between germline ends came to 9 bases. CDR1 and CDR2 from the germline V gene are LGHDT and YNNKEL (reference sequence). The CDR3 has 15 amino acids. The CDR3 loop reads CASSRGSANTGELFF. CDR3 sequence (DNA): TGTGCCAGCAGCCGCGGTAGCGCGAACACCGGGGAGCTGTTTTTT.

The chain has TRBV29-1 and TRBJ2-7; 14 bases agree with TRBD2. Per germline, CDR1 SQVTM and CDR2 ANQGSEA. Germline trimming cut 4 bases from V and 7 bases from J; bases unmatched to any gene: 6. The CDR3 consists of 14 residues. For the CDR3, the DNA is TGCAGCGTTGCCCGACTAGCGGGAGGGGGTGAGCAGTACTTC. Translated, it gives CSVARLAGGGEQYF.

On this clone: Different DNA sequences within this sample yield the same CDR3. This chain uses TRBV19 with TRBJ1-5, with D possibly TRBD1 on 6 matching bases. V was cut by 0 bases and J by 4 bases, with 10 bases left in between. Germline V gives CDR1 LNHDA, CDR2 SQIVND (reference sequence). The length of the CDR3 is 15 residues. Here the CDR3 DNA reads TGTGCCAGTAGTATAGACAGGGGTTCAAATCAGCCCCAGCATTTT. This sequence encodes CASSIDRGSNQPQHF.

J is TRBJ1-3 and V is TRBV5-5; 7 positions match TRBD1. This CDR3 has 15 residues. V dropped 4 bases and J dropped 2; count of bases not matched to a gene: 6. CDR1 is SGHKS and CDR2 is YYEKEE in the germline V gene (reference sequence). CDR3 nucleotides: TGTGCCAGCAGCCTCTTTACAGGGGCTGGAAACACCATATATTTT. Translated: CASSLFTGAGNTIYF.